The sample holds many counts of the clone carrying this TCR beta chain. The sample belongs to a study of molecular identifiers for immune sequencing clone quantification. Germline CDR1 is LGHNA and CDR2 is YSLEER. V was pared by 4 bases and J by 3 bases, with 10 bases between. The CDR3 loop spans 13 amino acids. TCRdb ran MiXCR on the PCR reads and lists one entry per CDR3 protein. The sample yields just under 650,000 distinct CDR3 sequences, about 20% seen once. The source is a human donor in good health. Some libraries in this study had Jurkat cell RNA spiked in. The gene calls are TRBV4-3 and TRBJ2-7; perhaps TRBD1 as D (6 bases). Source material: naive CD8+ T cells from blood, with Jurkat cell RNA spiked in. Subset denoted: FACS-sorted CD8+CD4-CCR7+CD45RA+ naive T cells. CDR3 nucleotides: TGCGCCAGCAGCCCGAGCAGGGGCTACGAGCAGTACTTC. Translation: CASSPSRGYEQYF.